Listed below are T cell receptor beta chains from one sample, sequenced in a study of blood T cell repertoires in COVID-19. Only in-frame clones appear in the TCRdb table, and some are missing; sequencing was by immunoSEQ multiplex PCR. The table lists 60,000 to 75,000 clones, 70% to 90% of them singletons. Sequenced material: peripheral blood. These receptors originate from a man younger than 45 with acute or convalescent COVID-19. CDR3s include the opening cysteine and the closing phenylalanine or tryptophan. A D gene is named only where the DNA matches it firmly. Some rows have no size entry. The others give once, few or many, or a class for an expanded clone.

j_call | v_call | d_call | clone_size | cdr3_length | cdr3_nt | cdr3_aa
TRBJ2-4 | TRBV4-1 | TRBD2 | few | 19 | TGCGCCAGCAGCCAGCGGACTAGCGGGGGGGAGATAGCCAAAAACATTCAGTACTTC | CASSQRTSGGEIAKNIQYF
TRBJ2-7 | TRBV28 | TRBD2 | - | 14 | TGTGCCAGCAGTACGGGGGGTTATTCCTACGAGCAGTACTTC | CASSTGGYSYEQYF
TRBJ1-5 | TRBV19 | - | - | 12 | TGTGCCAGTAGCAGGCGGGTGGAGCCCCAGCATTTT | CASSRRVEPQHF
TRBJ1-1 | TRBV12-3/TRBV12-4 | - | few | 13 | TGTGCCAGCAGTACAGAAATAAACACTGAAGCTTTCTTT | CASSTEINTEAFF
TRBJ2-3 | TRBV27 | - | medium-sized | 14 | TGTGCCAGCAGCCATCGTACTAGCACAGATACGCAGTATTTT | CASSHRTSTDTQYF
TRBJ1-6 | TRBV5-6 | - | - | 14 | TGTGCCAGCAGCCGGGACTTCTCTAATTCACCCCTCCACTTT | CASSRDFSNSPLHF
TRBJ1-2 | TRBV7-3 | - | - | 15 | TGTGCCAGCAGCTTAAGGGGCGGTACCCAGTATGGCTACACCTTC | CASSLRGGTQYGYTF
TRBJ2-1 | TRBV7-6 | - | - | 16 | TGTGCCAGCAGCTTAGTACAGGGCCCCTTATACAATGAGCAGTTCTTC | CASSLVQGPLYNEQFF
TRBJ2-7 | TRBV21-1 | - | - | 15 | TGTGCCAGCAGCACAGGGACAGGGGGAAATTACGAGCAGTACTTC | CASSTGTGGNYEQYF
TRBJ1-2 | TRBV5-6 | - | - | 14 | TGTGCCAGCAGCTTGGTCCAGGTCAACACGGGCTACACCTTC | CASSLVQVNTGYTF
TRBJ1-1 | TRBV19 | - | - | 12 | TGTGCCACACAGGGCGTGCGCACTGAAGCTTTCTTT | CATQGVRTEAFF
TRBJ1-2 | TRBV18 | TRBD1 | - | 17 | TGTGCCAGCTCGCCGGGACAGGGGGCCCCTTTCTACTATGGCTACACCTTC | CASSPGQGAPFYYGYTF
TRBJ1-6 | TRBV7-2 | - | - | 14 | TGTGCCAGCAGTCCTGACAGCAACAGTTCACCCCTCCACTTT | CASSPDSNSSPLHF
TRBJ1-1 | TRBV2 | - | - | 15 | TGTGCCAGCAGTGACGACACCACCCTGGGCACTGAAGCTTTCTTT | CASSDDTTLGTEAFF
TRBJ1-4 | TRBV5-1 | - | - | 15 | TGCGCCAGCAGCTTTTCAGGGGCAACTAATGAAAAACTGTTTTTT | CASSFSGATNEKLFF
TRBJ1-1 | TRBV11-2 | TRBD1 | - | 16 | TGTGCCAGCAGCGCCCGACAGGGGGCAGGGAACACTGAAGCTTTCTTT | CASSARQGAGNTEAFF
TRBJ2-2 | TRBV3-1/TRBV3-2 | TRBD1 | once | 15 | TGTGCCAGCAGCCCCAGGACAGGGCACACCGGGGAGCTGTTTTTT | CASSPRTGHTGELFF
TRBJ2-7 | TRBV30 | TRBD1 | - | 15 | TGTGCCTGGAGTGTAGGAGGGACAGGGGGCTACGAGCAGTACTTC | CAWSVGGTGGYEQYF
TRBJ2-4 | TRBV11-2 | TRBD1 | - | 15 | TGTGCCAGCAGCACTACCCACGACAGGGAGAACATTCAGTACTTC | CASSTTHDRENIQYF
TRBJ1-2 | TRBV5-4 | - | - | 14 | TGTGCCAGCAGTACGGTAGGACAGAACTATGGCTACACCTTC | CASSTVGQNYGYTF
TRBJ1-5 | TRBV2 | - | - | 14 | TGTGCCAGCAGTGGGACTATCGGCAATCAGCCCCAGCATTTT | CASSGTIGNQPQHF
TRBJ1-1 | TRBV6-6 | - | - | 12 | TGTGCCAGCAGTCAGCCCCAGGGAGGAGCTTTCTTT | CASSQPQGGAFF
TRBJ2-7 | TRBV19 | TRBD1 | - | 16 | TGTGCCAGTAGTATCAGCCAGGGACAGGGGGCCGTCGAGCAGTACTTC | CASSISQGQGAVEQYF
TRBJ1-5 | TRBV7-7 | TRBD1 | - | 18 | TGTGCTAGCAGCTCACCGGGACAGGGACCTTATAGCAATCAGCCCCAGCATTTT | CASSSPGQGPYSNQPQHF
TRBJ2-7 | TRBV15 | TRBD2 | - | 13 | TGTGCCACCAGCAGCGGGGGGGTTGTGGAGCAGTACTTC | CATSSGGVVEQYF
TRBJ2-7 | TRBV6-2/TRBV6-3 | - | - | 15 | TGTGCCAGCAGCCTCTCCGGGACTGATTCCTACGAGCAGTACTTC | CASSLSGTDSYEQYF
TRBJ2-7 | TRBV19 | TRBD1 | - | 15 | TGTGCCAGTAGTATGGGACAGGGAGGGGTCTACGAGCAGTACTTC | CASSMGQGGVYEQYF
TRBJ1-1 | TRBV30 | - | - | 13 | TGTGCCTGGAGTCCACATGCGGGGAATGAAGCTTTCTTT | CAWSPHAGNEAFF
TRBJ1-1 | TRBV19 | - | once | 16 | TGTGCCAGTAGTATTATTTTCCGAGAAATGAACACTGAAGCTTTCTTT | CASSIIFREMNTEAFF